What follows are 20 T cell receptor beta chains derived from one specimen sequenced in a study of T cells after posttransplantation cyclophosphamide. A marrow graft followed busulfan-fludarabine conditioning, with cyclophosphamide on days +3 and +4. Repertoires were generated with immunoSEQ multiplex PCR, while TCRdb's copy carries only in-frame clones and drops some. The data show about 3,200 clones, with none appearing a single time. This material consisted of PBMCs, taken after allogeneic stem cell transplant with posttransplant cyclophosphamide. The receptors stem from a female patient in her 60s who received an allogeneic stem cell transplant from a related donor and was CMV-positive. Some T cells may be graft donor cells.

This clone was recorded at least ten times. The rearrangement uses TRBV28 and TRBJ2-3; tentatively, D is TRBD1 (5 bases). The CDR3 is 15 residues long. Trimming took 6 bases from V and 10 from J, leaving 23 bases between them. From germline, CDR1 is MDHEN and CDR2 SYDVKM. In nucleotides, the CDR3 is TGTGCCAGCAGCAGGGAAATGACCGGGTCTACGGCGCAGTATTTT. Its protein product is CASSREMTGSTAQYF.

This clone was counted many times. The CDR3 is CASRKGGEETQYF. Written as DNA, the CDR3 is TGTGCCAGTCGGAAGGGGGGGGAAGAGACCCAGTACTTC. The V and J genes are TRBV7-2 and TRBJ2-5, with D perhaps matching TRBD2 (7 bases). V shed 9 bases and J shed 3 bases, with 14 bases lying between them. This CDR3 has 13 residues. Germline CDR1 reads SGHTA; CDR2 reads FQGNSA.

This clone was observed many times. The rearrangement links TRBV7-9 to TRBJ2-7; TRBD2 matches at 8 bases. This CDR3 region has 13 residues. V dropped 5 bases and J dropped 2; count of bases not matched to a gene: 2. Germline V gene sequence: CDR1 SEHNR, CDR2 FQNEAQ (reference sequence). The CDR3 region has the DNA TGTGCCAGCAGCCAGGGACTAGCCTACGAGCAGTACTTC. It is translated as CASSQGLAYEQYF.

This clone was detected ten times or more. The gene calls are TRBV24-1 and TRBJ2-3; D is uncertain. This CDR3 region has 14 residues. V was trimmed by 3 bases and J by 4 bases, leaving 10 bases between them. The germline V gene encodes CDR1 KGHDR and CDR2 SFDVKD. The CDR3 here is CATSDPNSADTQYF. The CDR3 nucleotides are TGTGCCACCAGTGATCCAAATTCGGCAGATACGCAGTATTTT.

This clone has just a few counts. The chain employs TRBV5-1 and TRBJ2-5; a weak D match, TRBD2 (5 bases). The J call is uncertain, as TRBJ2-7 better fits the DNA end. Germline CDR1 reads SGHRS; CDR2 reads YFSETQ. The length of the CDR3 is 15 residues. CDR3 sequence (DNA): TGCGCCAGCAGCTTGGGGAGGATCGGTATGGGCGAGCAGTACTTC. This codes for CASSLGRIGMGEQYF.

This clone appeared many times. The rearrangement joins TRBV6-4 to TRBJ2-4; possibly TRBD2 for D (5 bases). Trimming cost V 9 bases and J 3 bases, with 9 bases left between them. The CDR3 runs to 12 residues. Looked up from germline, CDR1 is MRHNA and CDR2 is SNTAGT. The CDR3 DNA reads TGTGCCAGTACGGGGTGCAAAAACATTCAGTACTTC. Its protein product is CASTGCKNIQYF.

The chain employs TRBV5-1 and TRBJ2-5; D is undetermined. There are 14 residues in the CDR3. Trimming cost V 4 bases and J 2 bases, with 12 bases left between them. Germline assignment: CDR1 SGHRS and CDR2 YFSETQ. The CDR3 DNA sequence: TGCGCCAGCAGCGGAAGGGCAGGTCAAGAGACCCAGTACTTC. Translating gives CASSGRAGQETQYF.

This clone occurred many times. V and J are TRBV12-3 or TRBV12-4 and TRBJ2-7; TRBD1 matches 8 bases. The V gene end was trimmed by 6 bases and the J gene end by 5 bases; junction bases not matched to a gene: 30. The length of the CDR3 is 21 residues. The CDR3 loop reads CASSFPLARDRKFLDGNEQYF. The CDR3 nucleotides are TGTGCCAGCAGCTTTCCTTTAGCCCGGGACAGGAAATTTTTAGACGGCAACGAGCAGTACTTC.

This clone was found many times. The chain uses TRBV2 and TRBJ1-5; possible D gene TRBD1, 5 bases. Germline V gives CDR1 SNHLY, CDR2 FYNNEI. The CDR3 totals 15 residues. Trimming removed 6 bases at V and 1 base at J, with 13 bases between. The CDR3 sequence: CASSAGSLSNQPQHF. The CDR3 DNA reads TGTGCCAGCAGCGCAGGGAGTTTGAGCAATCAGCCCCAGCATTTT.

The table lists this clone with many counts. The chain has TRBV6-2 or TRBV6-3 and TRBJ2-1, with a weak D call TRBD1 (6 bases). The CDR3 covers 18 residues. The germline V gene encodes CDR1 MNHEY and CDR2 SVGEGT. V lost 2 bases and J lost 8, with 25 bases in between. The CDR3 region is CASSYPVGRPGERYEQFF. DNA of the CDR3: TGTGCCAGCAGTTACCCTGTAGGTAGACCAGGGGAGAGGTATGAGCAGTTCTTC.

This clone was counted between two and nine times. CDR3 nucleotides: TGTGCCAGTAGTATAAGTGTTAAGAGGGAGACCCAGTACTTC. Residues: CASSISVKRETQYF. The chain recombines TRBV19 with TRBJ2-5; unclear D gene. Per the germline V gene, CDR1 is LNHDA and CDR2 is SQIVND (reference sequence). The CDR3 loop spans 14 amino acids. V gave up 2 bases and J gave up 5 bases, with 12 bases separating them.

This clone was observed at least ten times. The chain has TRBV28 and TRBJ1-1; perhaps TRBD1 as D (6 bases). The CDR3 is made up of 18 amino acids. Trimming removed 3 bases at V and 0 bases at J, with 20 bases between. The germline gives CDR1 MDHEN, CDR2 SYDVKM. The chain's CDR3 is CASSFPEILGGMNTEAFF. CDR3 nucleotide sequence: TGTGCCAGCAGTTTTCCCGAGATCTTAGGGGGTATGAACACTGAAGCTTTCTTT.

Many counts were recorded for this clone. This chain joins TRBV7-2 and TRBJ2-1; possible D gene TRBD2, 5 bases. The CDR3 is 10 amino acids. V was pared by 5 bases and J by 12 bases, with 8 bases between. The germline V gene has CDR1 SGHTA and CDR2 FQGNSA. The CDR3 region has the DNA TGTGCCAGCAGCCGTCGGGGGCAGTTCTTC. This codes for CASSRRGQFF.

The table lists this clone with many counts. The chain employs TRBV9 and TRBJ1-1; 7 nucleotides agree with TRBD1. The V segment lost 4 bases and the J segment 0 bases; nucleotides outside the gene matches: 3. This CDR3 is built from 14 residues. Per the germline V gene, CDR1 is SGDLS and CDR2 is YYNGEE. CDR3 sequence (DNA): TGTGCCAGCAGCCCAGGGACAGTGAACACTGAAGCTTTCTTT. Its protein product is CASSPGTVNTEAFF.

By proportion, this clone is medium-sized. The V gene is TRBV6-1, the J gene TRBJ2-7; 16 bases fit TRBD2. The CDR3 is 19 residues long. Germline lookup yields CDR1 MNHNS and CDR2 SASEGT. The ends lost 1 base at V and 7 bases at J; junction bases unmatched: 13. CDR3 coding DNA: TGTGCCAGCAGTGAAGGCGCAGCGGGACTAGCGGGGGGGCCGGGGGAGCAGTACTTC. It encodes CASSEGAAGLAGGPGEQYF.

In this sample, this clone turned up many times. This chain links TRBV4-2 with TRBJ2-7; 9 bases map to TRBD2. Germline CDR1 LGHNA, CDR2 YNFKEQ. This CDR3 has 17 amino acids. V shed 0 bases and J 2 bases; nucleotides not matched to a gene: 8. CDR3 nucleotides: TGTGCCAGCAGCCAAGAGCCAGCGGGAGGCCAGACCTACGAGCAGTACTTC. It codes for CASSQEPAGGQTYEQYF.

This clone showed up many times. The rearrangement links TRBV18 to TRBJ1-4; D possibly corresponds to TRBD1 (5 bases). The germline V gene has CDR1 KGHSH and CDR2 LQKENI. The V end lost 6 bases, the J end lost 8 bases, and 19 bases lay between the germline ends. The CDR3 is made up of 15 amino acids. The CDR3 DNA follows: TGTGCCAGCTCTCCTACAGCAGGGTTAAACGAAAAACTGTTTTTT. This encodes CASSPTAGLNEKLFF.

This clone appeared a few times. The chain carries TRBV6-5 and TRBJ2-5; 8 nucleotides agree with TRBD2. The CDR3 sequence is 14 residues long. CDR1 and CDR2 from the germline V gene are MNHEY and SVGAGI. CDR3 in amino acids: CVPGGGGIEEPQYF. The CDR3 DNA follows: TGTGTCCCGGGGGGGGGAGGAATCGAGGAGCCCCAGTACTTC.

In this sample, this clone turned up many times. This rearrangement joins TRBV5-4 to TRBJ2-7, with D possibly matching TRBD2 (5 bases). Germline V lookup: CDR1 SGHNT, CDR2 YYREEE (reference sequence). The CDR3 loop spans 12 amino acids. V shed 4 bases and J shed 6 bases, with 11 bases lying between them. CDR3: CASSPVAGEQYF. Here the CDR3 DNA reads TGTGCCAGCAGCCCCGTTGCGGGCGAGCAGTACTTC.

This clone was detected only a few times. The rearrangement joins TRBV12-3 or TRBV12-4 to TRBJ2-7; D remains ambiguous. The V and J ends lost 1 base and 7 bases respectively, with 14 bases between them. This CDR3 comprises 14 residues. The chain's CDR3 is CASSLGGGLREQYF. The DNA of the CDR3 is TGTGCCAGCAGTTTAGGAGGTGGCCTGAGGGAGCAGTACTTC.